This TCR beta chain was retrieved from a study of early T cells in non-severe SARS-CoV-2 infection. The V end was cut by 0 bases, the J end by 8 bases, with 7 bases between. CDR1 and CDR2 from the germline V gene are SEHNR and FQNEAQ (reference sequence). The CDR3 sequence is 13 residues long. TCRdb redid the calling of the 5' RACE reads with MiXCR, one entry per CDR3 protein. The sample lists 90,000 to 120,000 distinct CDR3 sequences, 11% occurring once. The receptor was derived from an adult who was a healthcare worker with PCR-confirmed SARS-CoV-2 infection or an uninfected control (not recorded which). The sequenced material came from whole blood. The chain employs TRBV7-9 and TRBJ1-4, with D perhaps matching TRBD1 (5 bases). The CDR3 reads CASSLAPGEKLFF. CDR3 nucleotide sequence: TGTGCCAGCAGCTTAGCACCAGGGGAAAAACTGTTTTTT. The whole variable domain, remainder taken from reference TRBV7-9 and TRBJ1-4, is DTGVSQNPRHKITKRGQNVTFRCDPISEHNRLYWYRQTLGQGPEFLTYFQNEAQLEKSRLLSDRFSAERPKGSFSTLEIQRTEQGDSAMYLCASSLAPGEKLFFGSGTQLSVL.